This entry concerns a single T cell receptor (beta chain). How the authors handled the data: Amplification of reference gene primers provided the estimated nucleated cell counts. Profiled with immunoSEQ multiplex PCR; TCRdb holds only in-frame clones, not every one. Clone size and V and J calls were adopted from that table, with D and trimming inferred from the DNA. The sample lists approximately 260,000 clones, roughly 87% occurring once. The data belong to a study of blood T cell repertoires in COVID-19. As for the study in general: Some COVID-19 samples were acute and others convalescent; all came from the United States, Italy and Spain. T cells, B-cell-depleted T cells, or PBMCs provided the cDNA or gDNA that served as material.

The germline gives CDR1 ENHRY, CDR2 SYGVKD. CDR3 length equals 15 residues. Trimming took 3 bases from V and 3 from J, leaving 15 bases between them. Sequencing input: peripheral blood. The chain carries TRBV10-3 and TRBJ2-7, with D possibly TRBD1 on 5 matching bases. This clonotype was sampled from a middle-aged woman who had recovered from COVID-19. CDR3 DNA: TGTGCCATCAGTGATTATTCGCAGGGAAGCTACGAGCAGTACTTC. It codes for CAISDYSQGSYEQYF.